This TCR beta chain came from a study of cytomegalovirus exposure and HLA in healthy donors. CDR1 is LNHDA, CDR2 SQIVND, per germline (reference sequence). The CDR3 sequence is 15 residues long. Trimming took off 4 bases at V and 0 bases at J, with 10 bases between the two ends. The PCR was carried out with 60 Vbeta primers and 13 Jbeta primers. The data were produced by immunoSEQ multiplex PCR, yet TCRdb's version contains in-frame clones alone and is incomplete. The top ten clones hold approximately 1.7% of a sample with 110,000 to 150,000 clones, more than 8% of them seen once. The chain recombines TRBV19 with TRBJ1-3; D ambiguous. Source material: PBMCs. This clonotype was obtained from a man aged 50-60 years in good health and CMV-seronegative. The CDR3 sequence: CASSTEGVSGNTIYF. CDR3 sequence (DNA): TGTGCCAGTAGTACCGAGGGAGTCTCTGGAAACACCATATATTTT.